One and the same sample provided the 20 T cell receptor beta chains below, sequenced in a study of metastatic and nonmetastatic thyroid tumors. Every patient was untreated before thyroid surgery. Using MiXCR, TCRdb re-called clones from the PCR reads. The data contain approximately 38,000 clones, about 15% of them singletons. Specimen: blood. The receptors come from a female donor with papillary thyroid cancer or a benign thyroid nodule (not recorded which). Some clones in this sample may be carry-over from other donors' samples.

Ten or more counts support this clone. The rearrangement links TRBV19 to TRBJ1-2; no clear D gene. Germline values: CDR1 LNHDA, CDR2 SQIVND (reference sequence). Between the trimmed V and J ends, which lost 2 bases and 2 bases, there was a span of 12 bases. The CDR3 contains 15 residues. CDR3 nucleotides: TGTGCCAGTAGTATAACCCCGGGAGGGAACTATGGCTACACCTTC. Translated: CASSITPGGNYGYTF.

The chain has TRBV30 and TRBJ1-6; the D gene is possibly TRBD1 (5 bases). The V gene lost 0 bases and the J gene lost 8 bases, with 8 bases spanning the gap. From germline, CDR1 is GTSNPN and CDR2 SVGIG (reference sequence). The CDR3 has 13 amino acids. For the CDR3, the DNA is TGTGCCTGGAGTGTACAGGTAGATTCACCCCTCCACTTT. The encoded protein is CAWSVQVDSPLHF.

The sample holds many counts of this clone. The chain has TRBV5-1 and TRBJ1-5; the D gene is possibly TRBD1 (5 bases). This CDR3 contains 14 residues. The germline V gene encodes CDR1 SGHRS and CDR2 YFSETQ. The V end was cut by 4 bases, the J end by 0 bases, with 8 bases between. The CDR3 DNA is TGCGCCAGCAGCCGGGACGGTAGCAATCAGCCCCAGCATTTT. It yields the protein CASSRDGSNQPQHF. Variable domain in full (rest from reference TRBV5-1 and TRBJ1-5): KAGVTQTPRYLIKTRGQQVTLSCSPISGHRSVSWYQQTPGQGLQFLFEYFSETQRNKGNFPGRFSGRQFSNSRSEMNVSTLELGDSALYLCASSRDGSNQPQHFGDGTRLSIL.

This rearrangement joins TRBV6-2 or TRBV6-3 to TRBJ1-2, with D hard to call. Trimming shortened V by 4 bases and J by 3 bases, and 18 bases separated the two germline ends. Looked up from germline, CDR1 is MNHEY and CDR2 is SVGEGT. The CDR3 loop spans 16 amino acids. CDR3 loop: CASSSYLEGLDYGYTF. CDR3 DNA: TGTGCCAGCAGTTCTTACCTGGAGGGCCTAGACTATGGCTACACCTTC.

The V gene is TRBV7-3, the J gene TRBJ2-1; 9 nucleotides line up with TRBD1. From germline, CDR1 is SGHTA and CDR2 FQGTGA. The CDR3 has 15 residues. J gave up 7 bases and V 3 bases, and 7 bases lay outside the gene matches. The CDR3 sequence is CASSFGTGFGNEQFF. In nucleotides, the CDR3 is TGTGCCAGCAGCTTTGGGACAGGGTTCGGTAATGAGCAGTTCTTC.

This clone was seen ten or more times. V gene TRBV18 combines with J gene TRBJ1-2; 7 nucleotides line up with TRBD1. V shed 2 bases, J shed 4 bases, and the junction held 4 bases outside the gene matches. Germline V gene data show CDR1 as KGHSH and CDR2 as LQKENI. The CDR3 is 14 amino acids. CDR3 region: CASSPETGSYGYTF. The CDR3 coding sequence is TGTGCCAGCTCACCAGAGACAGGGTCCTATGGCTACACCTTC.

This clone was seen ten or more times. The chain combines TRBV12-5 with TRBJ2-5; either TRBD1 or TRBD2 may fit D (7 bases each). The length of the CDR3 is 14 residues. V shed 4 bases and J shed 5 bases, with 14 bases lying between them. The germline V gene has CDR1 LGHNT and CDR2 FRNRAP. CDR3 in amino acids: CASGSSGGGETQYF. CDR3 nucleotides: TGTGCTAGTGGTTCGTCAGGGGGGGGGGAGACCCAGTACTTC. The full variable domain, rest sourced from reference TRBV12-5 and TRBJ2-5, is DARVTQTPRHKVTEMGQEVTMRCQPILGHNTVFWYRQTMMQGLELLAYFRNRAPLDDSGMPKDRFSAEMPDATLATLKIQPSEPRDSAVYFCASGSSGGGETQYFGPGTRLLVL.

This clone was seen ten or more times. The chain joins TRBV2 to TRBJ2-3; 7 bases are shared with TRBD1. The V gene's germline CDR1 is SNHLY and CDR2 FYNNEI. This CDR3 comprises 15 residues. V lost 6 bases to trimming and J lost 5 bases; unmatched junction nucleotides: 11. The CDR3 sequence: CASRATGYLGDTQYF. The CDR3 region has the DNA TGTGCCAGCAGGGCGACAGGGTATCTAGGAGATACGCAGTATTTT.

Comments on this clone: The junction differs from germline at one of its ends, possibly a read error. The chain uses TRBV5-6 and TRBJ2-7, with TRBD2 identical over 12 bases. The CDR3 totals 16 residues. Per the germline V gene, CDR1 is SGHDT and CDR2 is YYEEEE. The CDR3 DNA reads TGTGCCAGCAGTCACCTCGGACTAGCGGGGCGGTACGAGCATTACTTC. Encoded protein: CASSHLGLAGRYEHYF.

Of note for this clone: One end of the junction varies from germline; a read error may be responsible. The chain has TRBV28 and TRBJ1-6; unclear D gene. The CDR3 length is 13 residues. CDR1 and CDR2 from the germline V gene are MDHEN and SYDVKM. The CDR3 region is CASVRGMNSPVHF. The CDR3, as DNA: TGTGCCAGCGTTAGAGGGATGAATTCACCCGTCCACTTT.

This clone was detected only a few times. A single base separates this from a much larger clone, so it may be a read error. The chain recombines TRBV5-8 with TRBJ2-5; no clear D. Trimming took off 6 bases at V and 8 bases at J, with 8 bases between the two ends. Germline V gives CDR1 SGHTS, CDR2 YDEGEE. There are 10 residues in the CDR3. The CDR3 spells CASIRSTQYF. The CDR3 region has the DNA TGTGCCAGCATCCGTTCAACCCAGTACTTC.

This clone has a count of ten or more. The chain uses TRBV20-1 and TRBJ1-2; 8 bases fit TRBD1. Trimming took 0 bases from V and 4 from J; bases not matched to a gene: 7. The CDR3 runs 15 residues. Per germline, CDR1 DFQATT and CDR2 SNEGSKA (reference sequence). CDR3 in DNA: TGCAGTGCTAGAGATTCGCAGGGGGCAAGCTATGGCTACACCTTC. Its translation: CSARDSQGASYGYTF.

As regards this clone: At one end, the junction sequence differs from germline, possibly due to a read error. This sequence joins TRBV6-5 and TRBJ2-7; TRBD1 agrees at 9 bases. Germline V gene lookup returns CDR1 MNHEY and CDR2 SVGAGI. The CDR3 has 15 amino acids. As DNA, the CDR3 is TGTGCCAGCAGTTGGAGCCGGGACAGGGCATACGAGCAGTACTTT. It encodes CASSWSRDRAYEQYF.

This clone came up many times. The same CDR3 also results from other DNA sequences found in this sample. V and J are TRBV5-1 and TRBJ1-1, with D possibly matching TRBD1 (6 bases). CDR1 and CDR2 (germline): SGHRS, YFSETQ. This CDR3 contains 13 residues. The V gene lost 4 bases and the J gene lost 4 bases, with 11 bases spanning the gap. This CDR3 is CASSLGGATEAFF. CDR3 coding DNA: TGCGCCAGCAGCCTAGGGGGAGCCACTGAAGCTTTCTTT.

This clone was seen repeatedly, ten times or more. The rearrangement joins TRBV28 to TRBJ2-1, with 7 bases lining up with TRBD1. After removal of 5 bases from V and 6 bases from J, the junction contained 16 bases not matched to a gene. The length of the CDR3 is 17 residues. CDR1 and CDR2 (germline): MDHEN, SYDVKM. The CDR3 region has the DNA TGTGCCAGCAGTCTCCCCCCCAGACAGGGATGGAGCAATGAGCAGTTCTTC. Residues: CASSLPPRQGWSNEQFF.

With regard to this clone: The junction shows a germline mismatch at one end, possibly a read error. J is TRBJ1-5 and V is TRBV20-1; no firm D call. Germline CDR1 DFQATT, CDR2 SNEGSKA (reference sequence). This CDR3 has 14 residues. As DNA, the CDR3 is TGCAGTGCTAGAGAAGCTTTGGGCAATAAGCCCCAGCACTTT. Protein: CSAREALGNKPQHF.

There are many counts of this clone. V gene TRBV3-1 combines with J gene TRBJ1-2; 8 bases fit TRBD1. V lost 4 bases and J lost 4; bases outside the gene matches: 5. Germline CDR1 is LGHDT and CDR2 is YNNKEL (reference sequence). This CDR3 has 14 amino acids. The CDR3 DNA sequence: TGTGCCAGCAGCCTCCGGGACAGGAGCTATGGCTACACCTTC. Its protein is CASSLRDRSYGYTF.

This clone was counted at least ten times. The rearrangement links TRBV2 to TRBJ2-3; no firm D call. Germline CDR1 SNHLY, CDR2 FYNNEI. The length of the CDR3 is 14 residues. Trimming removed 1 base at V and 2 bases at J, with 7 bases between. Written as DNA, the CDR3 is TGTGCCAGCAGTGAAGTTCAGTCCACAGATACGCAGTATTTT. Amino acids: CASSEVQSTDTQYF.

The gene calls are TRBV7-8 and TRBJ2-7, with 8 bases aligning to TRBD2. Germline CDR1 and CDR2: SGHVS and FQNEAQ. There are 15 residues in the CDR3. V was clipped by 5 bases and J by 0 bases; unmatched bases: 6. The CDR3 bases are TGTGCCAGCAGCCCGGCGGGAGGCCCCTCCTACGAGCAGTACGTC. It translates to CASSPAGGPSYEQYV.

This clone showed up many times. The chain employs TRBV11-2 and TRBJ2-3; 14 bases agree with TRBD2. Trimming took 3 bases from V and 4 from J; bases not matched to a gene: 3. The CDR3 loop spans 16 amino acids. The V gene's germline CDR1 is SGHAT and CDR2 FQNNGV. As DNA, the CDR3 is TGTGCCAGCAGCTTCGGACTAGCGGGAGGAGCAGATACGCAGTATTTT. As protein: CASSFGLAGGADTQYF.